A selection of T cell receptor beta chains follows, all from one sample in a study of cytomegalovirus exposure and HLA in healthy donors. The protocol was immunoSEQ multiplex PCR, while the TCRdb copy is restricted to in-frame clones and leaves out a portion. The sample carries approximately 300,000 clones, almost 85% recorded once. Input material: PBMCs. The origin of the receptors is a woman between 40 and 50 years old in good health and CMV-seropositive. The CDR3 runs from the conserved cysteine through the conserved F or W. The order of the fields is J gene, clone size, D gene, V gene, CDR3 DNA, CDR3 protein. A D gene is named only where the DNA matches it firmly. Clone size is not always given. Where it is, it says once, few, many or a class for expanded clones.

J gene: TRBJ1-5
clone size: NA
D gene: NA
V gene: TRBV28
CDR3 DNA: TGTGCCAGCAGCCCACAGGGAGGGTTCAGCAATCAGCCCCAGCATTTT
CDR3 protein: CASSPQGGFSNQPQHF

J gene: TRBJ2-1
clone size: once
D gene: TRBD1
V gene: TRBV30
CDR3 DNA: TGTGCCTGGAGTCAGGGACAGGGCGCCTACAATGAGCAGTTCTTC
CDR3 protein: CAWSQGQGAYNEQFF

J gene: TRBJ1-2
clone size: NA
D gene: NA
V gene: TRBV7-8
CDR3 DNA: TGTGCCAGCAGCCTTAGTCGAGGGAATAACTATGGCTACACCTTC
CDR3 protein: CASSLSRGNNYGYTF

J gene: TRBJ1-3
clone size: NA
D gene: NA
V gene: TRBV19
CDR3 DNA: TGTGCCAGTAGTATCTCACAGGCCCCGTCAGGAAACACCATATATTTT
CDR3 protein: CASSISQAPSGNTIYF

J gene: TRBJ2-1
clone size: NA
D gene: NA
V gene: TRBV4-3
CDR3 DNA: TGCGCCAGCAGCCCCCAAGGACAGTCCCATGAGCAGTTCTTC
CDR3 protein: CASSPQGQSHEQFF

J gene: TRBJ1-1
clone size: NA
D gene: TRBD1
V gene: TRBV27
CDR3 DNA: TGTGCCAGCAGTCGGGACAGCTTGAACACTGAAGCTTTCTTT
CDR3 protein: CASSRDSLNTEAFF

J gene: TRBJ1-2
clone size: NA
D gene: NA
V gene: TRBV7-9
CDR3 DNA: TGTGCCAGCAGCTTAGGGGGTCGGGAAGGCTACACCTTC
CDR3 protein: CASSLGGREGYTF

J gene: TRBJ2-6
clone size: NA
D gene: NA
V gene: TRBV5-1
CDR3 DNA: TGCGCCAGCAGCCCCTCAGGGTCTGGGGCCAACGTCCTGACTTTC
CDR3 protein: CASSPSGSGANVLTF

J gene: TRBJ2-4
clone size: NA
D gene: NA
V gene: TRBV13
CDR3 DNA: TGTGCCAGCACCTTACGGGAAGCCAAAAACATTCAGTACTTC
CDR3 protein: CASTLREAKNIQYF

J gene: TRBJ1-2
clone size: NA
D gene: NA
V gene: TRBV28
CDR3 DNA: TGTGCCAGCAGGGCCCAGGGGAGCGATGGCTACACCTTC
CDR3 protein: CASRAQGSDGYTF

J gene: TRBJ1-5
clone size: NA
D gene: NA
V gene: TRBV6-1
CDR3 DNA: TGTGCCAGCAGTGAAGGCAGACCAAGGGGAGGAAATAGCAATCAGCCCCAGCATTTT
CDR3 protein: CASSEGRPRGGNSNQPQHF

J gene: TRBJ2-1
clone size: NA
D gene: NA
V gene: TRBV7-2
CDR3 DNA: TGTGCCAGCAGCTTACGGGAAGGCGATGAGCAGTTCTTC
CDR3 protein: CASSLREGDEQFF

J gene: TRBJ2-7
clone size: NA
D gene: NA
V gene: TRBV7-9
CDR3 DNA: TGTTCCAGCAGTACCCCGGGCGAGCAGTACTTC
CDR3 protein: CSSSTPGEQYF

J gene: TRBJ2-1
clone size: once
D gene: NA
V gene: TRBV27
CDR3 DNA: TGTGCCAGCAGTTTCACGTTAGATTACAATGAGCAGTTCTTC
CDR3 protein: CASSFTLDYNEQFF

J gene: TRBJ1-4
clone size: NA
D gene: NA
V gene: TRBV4-3
CDR3 DNA: TGCGCCAGCAGCCAAGATAACACAGCCTTTAATGAAAAACTGTTTTTT
CDR3 protein: CASSQDNTAFNEKLFF

J gene: TRBJ2-3
clone size: NA
D gene: TRBD1
V gene: TRBV4-2
CDR3 DNA: TGTGCCAGCAGCGACAGGGTCAGCGCATGGGATACGCAGTATTTT
CDR3 protein: CASSDRVSAWDTQYF

J gene: TRBJ2-1
clone size: NA
D gene: TRBD2
V gene: TRBV5-6
CDR3 DNA: TGTGCCAGCAGCTTATTAGCGGGAGGAGAAAATGAGCAGTTCTTC
CDR3 protein: CASSLLAGGENEQFF

J gene: TRBJ2-2
clone size: NA
D gene: NA
V gene: TRBV5-6
CDR3 DNA: TGTGCCAGCAGCTTGTATCGGAGGGCCAGCGGGGAGCTGTTTTTT
CDR3 protein: CASSLYRRASGELFF

J gene: TRBJ2-3
clone size: NA
D gene: TRBD2
V gene: TRBV29-1
CDR3 DNA: TGCAGCGTTGAATTGGGACTAGCCGCCCGAGATACGCAGTATTTT
CDR3 protein: CSVELGLAARDTQYF

J gene: TRBJ1-5
clone size: NA
D gene: NA
V gene: TRBV19
CDR3 DNA: TGTGCCAGTAGTATGAGGGATTTGGGGCAGCCCCAGCATTTT
CDR3 protein: CASSMRDLGQPQHF

J gene: TRBJ1-3
clone size: NA
D gene: NA
V gene: TRBV7-3
CDR3 DNA: TGTGCCAGCAGTCAAAACTCAGGGGCTGGAAACACCATATATTTT
CDR3 protein: CASSQNSGAGNTIYF

J gene: TRBJ2-5
clone size: NA
D gene: TRBD1
V gene: TRBV10-3
CDR3 DNA: TGTGCCACCGCTCCCGGGACAGGCCCCCTCTGGGAGACCCAGTACTTC
CDR3 protein: CATAPGTGPLWETQYF

J gene: TRBJ2-1
clone size: NA
D gene: NA
V gene: TRBV9
CDR3 DNA: TGTGCCAGCAGCGTATCCGGGACTCCTTACAATGAGCAGTTCTTC
CDR3 protein: CASSVSGTPYNEQFF

J gene: TRBJ1-1
clone size: once
D gene: TRBD1
V gene: TRBV27
CDR3 DNA: TGTGCCAGCAGTTTATCCACAGGGGGCGCGACTGAAGCTTTCTTT
CDR3 protein: CASSLSTGGATEAFF

J gene: TRBJ1-4
clone size: once
D gene: NA
V gene: TRBV30
CDR3 DNA: TGTGCCTGGAGTGACAGGGTAATAGATGAAAAACTGTTTTTT
CDR3 protein: CAWSDRVIDEKLFF

J gene: TRBJ1-6
clone size: NA
D gene: TRBD1
V gene: TRBV7-3
CDR3 DNA: TGTGCCAGCAGAAAACCGGGACAGCGTGTATCCTATAATTCACCCCTCCACTTT
CDR3 protein: CASRKPGQRVSYNSPLHF

J gene: TRBJ1-2
clone size: NA
D gene: NA
V gene: TRBV27
CDR3 DNA: TGTGCCACCAGTCGGGGGATCGGAAGCTATGGCTACACCTTC
CDR3 protein: CATSRGIGSYGYTF

J gene: TRBJ2-1
clone size: NA
D gene: NA
V gene: TRBV5-6
CDR3 DNA: TGTGCCAGCAGCTTGGGTCAGGTAACCTACAATGAGCAGTTCTTC
CDR3 protein: CASSLGQVTYNEQFF

J gene: TRBJ2-2
clone size: few
D gene: TRBD2
V gene: TRBV28
CDR3 DNA: TGTGCCAGCGTCCGGGCGGGAGGTCTCTCAGGGGGGGAGCTGTTTTTT
CDR3 protein: CASVRAGGLSGGELFF

J gene: TRBJ2-2
clone size: few
D gene: NA
V gene: TRBV5-1
CDR3 DNA: TGCGCCAGCAGGACCTGGACAGAAAACACCGGGGAGCTGTTTTTT
CDR3 protein: CASRTWTENTGELFF

J gene: TRBJ1-6
clone size: NA
D gene: NA
V gene: TRBV6-5
CDR3 DNA: TGTGCCAGCAGAGAACAGGTCCCTAGTTCACCCCTCCACTTT
CDR3 protein: CASREQVPSSPLHF

J gene: TRBJ1-5
clone size: NA
D gene: NA
V gene: TRBV7-8
CDR3 DNA: TGTGCCAGCAGCTTAGATCTAGGAGGGAATCAGCCCCAGCATTTT
CDR3 protein: CASSLDLGGNQPQHF

J gene: TRBJ2-7
clone size: NA
D gene: TRBD2
V gene: TRBV6-4
CDR3 DNA: TGTGCCAGCAGTGTGGCTAGCGGATACGAGCAGTACTTC
CDR3 protein: CASSVASGYEQYF

J gene: TRBJ2-5
clone size: NA
D gene: NA
V gene: TRBV6-6
CDR3 DNA: TGTGCCAGCAGTATCCCCGGGAAAAGAGAGACCCAGTACTTC
CDR3 protein: CASSIPGKRETQYF

J gene: TRBJ2-6
clone size: once
D gene: NA
V gene: TRBV7-3
CDR3 DNA: TGTGCCAGCAGCTCACAGGGTGCCGGCTCTGGGGCCAACGTCCTGACTTTC
CDR3 protein: CASSSQGAGSGANVLTF

J gene: TRBJ2-3
clone size: NA
D gene: TRBD2
V gene: TRBV11-2
CDR3 DNA: TGTGCCAGCAGCTTAGCGGGAGGTACAGATACGCAGTATTTT
CDR3 protein: CASSLAGGTDTQYF

J gene: TRBJ2-7
clone size: once
D gene: TRBD2
V gene: TRBV9
CDR3 DNA: TGTGCCAGCAGCGAGGCGGGAGGTTACGAGCAGTACTTC
CDR3 protein: CASSEAGGYEQYF

J gene: TRBJ2-7
clone size: NA
D gene: TRBD2
V gene: TRBV5-1
CDR3 DNA: TGCGCCAGCAGCTTGTTTCCGGGAGGGAGCGGGGACTCCTACGAGCAGTACTTC
CDR3 protein: CASSLFPGGSGDSYEQYF

J gene: TRBJ2-3
clone size: NA
D gene: TRBD2
V gene: TRBV11-3
CDR3 DNA: TGTGCCAGCAGCTTAGGAGGTAGCGGGAGAGATACGCAGTATTTT
CDR3 protein: CASSLGGSGRDTQYF

J gene: TRBJ1-3
clone size: NA
D gene: NA
V gene: TRBV6-5
CDR3 DNA: TGTGCCAGCAGTTACTCCGCAGCGGGGGGAAACACCATATATTTT
CDR3 protein: CASSYSAAGGNTIYF

J gene: TRBJ1-5
clone size: NA
D gene: TRBD1
V gene: TRBV2
CDR3 DNA: TGTGCCAGTGGACAGGGCGCAACGCCCCAGCATTTT
CDR3 protein: CASGQGATPQHF

J gene: TRBJ2-7
clone size: NA
D gene: TRBD2
V gene: TRBV7-6
CDR3 DNA: TGTGCCAGCAGCTTAGGGACTAGCGGGAGTTTCTCCGAGCAGTACTTC
CDR3 protein: CASSLGTSGSFSEQYF

J gene: TRBJ2-7
clone size: NA
D gene: NA
V gene: TRBV4-3
CDR3 DNA: TGCGCCAGCAGCCAAGATTTAGAGGAACAAGAGCAGTACTTC
CDR3 protein: CASSQDLEEQEQYF

J gene: TRBJ2-1
clone size: NA
D gene: TRBD1
V gene: TRBV27
CDR3 DNA: TGTGCCAGCAGCCCCCCAGGGGGCTCCTACAATGAGCAGTTCTTC
CDR3 protein: CASSPPGGSYNEQFF

J gene: TRBJ2-1
clone size: NA
D gene: NA
V gene: TRBV6-5
CDR3 DNA: TGTGCCAGCAGTTATGGGACTTCCTTTGAGCAGTTCTTC
CDR3 protein: CASSYGTSFEQFF

J gene: TRBJ1-2
clone size: NA
D gene: NA
V gene: TRBV6-5
CDR3 DNA: TGTGCCAGCAGTTACCGCGGCGACAGAAACTATGGCTACACCTTC
CDR3 protein: CASSYRGDRNYGYTF

J gene: TRBJ2-2
clone size: NA
D gene: NA
V gene: TRBV7-8
CDR3 DNA: TGTGCCAGCAGCTTAGGAGCGACTGGATTGAACACCGGGGAGCTGTTTTTT
CDR3 protein: CASSLGATGLNTGELFF

J gene: TRBJ1-1
clone size: NA
D gene: NA
V gene: TRBV29-1
CDR3 DNA: TGCAGCGCCCGGCGGCAGGGGAACACTGAAGCTTTCTTT
CDR3 protein: CSARRQGNTEAFF

J gene: TRBJ1-2
clone size: NA
D gene: NA
V gene: TRBV7-2
CDR3 DNA: TGTGCCAGCAGCTTAGAAGGCGGGAAAATAGGGTTCTATGGCTACACCTTC
CDR3 protein: CASSLEGGKIGFYGYTF

J gene: TRBJ2-2
clone size: NA
D gene: NA
V gene: TRBV28
CDR3 DNA: TGTGCCAGCCTACCAGGGTCGGGTACCGGGGAGCTGTTTTTT
CDR3 protein: CASLPGSGTGELFF

J gene: TRBJ1-2
clone size: NA
D gene: NA
V gene: TRBV6-5
CDR3 DNA: TGTGCCAGCAGTTACAGGGGCGATGGCTACACCTTC
CDR3 protein: CASSYRGDGYTF